A selection of T cell receptor beta chains follows, all from one sample in a study of T-cell reconstitution after alpha-beta-depleted transplantation in children. One entry per CDR3 protein results from TCRdb running MiXCR on the PCR reads. The sample contains around 440,000 distinct CDR3 sequences, roughly a tenth of which appear only once. The sequencing here drew on PBMCs, taken before TCRalphabeta/CD19-depleted stem cell transplant. These receptors were obtained from a child aged 2 to 15 with inherited bone marrow failure, due to receive a stem cell transplant. Both conserved end residues are part of each CDR3. Fields, in order: clone size, J gene, V gene, D gene, CDR3 DNA, CDR3 protein. D genes are given only for firm matches. Rows may omit the clone size; those that give it use once, few, many or a size class.

>few|TRBJ1-2|TRBV30|.
TGTGCCTGGAGTGTACTCGACATCGGGGGCTACACCTTC
CAWSVLDIGGYTF
>many|TRBJ2-7|TRBV3-1|.
TGTGCCAGCAGCCATCGTCACGAGCAGTACTTC
CASSHRHEQYF
>many|TRBJ2-7|TRBV6-1|TRBD2
TGTGCCAGCAGCCCCAGGACTAGCGGTACCTACGAGCAGTACTTC
CASSPRTSGTYEQYF
>many|TRBJ2-7|TRBV12-3/TRBV12-4|.
TGTGCCAGCAGAAAAGCTAGTAACGTCGGCTACGAGCAGTACTTC
CASRKASNVGYEQYF
>few|TRBJ1-4|TRBV20-1|TRBD1
TGCAGTGCTGACGGACAGGGGGGAGAAAAACTGTTTTTT
CSADGQGGEKLFF
>many|TRBJ2-1|TRBV28|.
TGTGCCAGCAGTTTACAGGAGGGCCGCAATGAGCAGTTCTTC
CASSLQEGRNEQFF
>.|TRBJ2-2|TRBV30|TRBD1
TGTGCCTGGAGGGTTTGGGGACAGGAGTACACCGGGGAGCTGTTTTTT
CAWRVWGQEYTGELFF
>few|TRBJ1-3|TRBV29-1|.
TGCAGCGGCGGGTCGTCTGGAAACACCATATATTTT
CSGGSSGNTIYF
>many|TRBJ2-1|TRBV4-2|.
TGTGCCAGCAGCCAAGAAGGCCCCACCAATGAGCAGTTCTTC
CASSQEGPTNEQFF
>many|TRBJ1-5|TRBV20-1|.
TGCAGTGCTAGAGATCGAAGTAGGGGGGCTATTCGTTCCCGTCAGCCCCAGCATTTT
CSARDRSRGAIRSRQPQHF
>many|TRBJ2-2|TRBV3-1|.
TGTGCCAGCAGCCAAGGATTTACCTCGAACACCGGGGAGCTGTTTTTT
CASSQGFTSNTGELFF
>many|TRBJ1-5|TRBV6-2/TRBV6-3|.
TGTGCCAGCAGTTACAGGGAGGGCAATCAGCCCCAGCATTTT
CASSYREGNQPQHF
>many|TRBJ2-7|TRBV20-1|.
TGCAGTGCGGCACTAGCCCCATACGAGCAGTACTTC
CSAALAPYEQYF
>many|TRBJ2-1|TRBV7-9|.
TGTGCCAGCAGCCATTCGAATGAGCAGTTCTTC
CASSHSNEQFF
>.|TRBJ2-6|TRBV27|TRBD1
TGTGCCAGCAGTTTTCAACAGGGGGTTGGGGCCAACGTCCTGACTTTC
CASSFQQGVGANVLTF